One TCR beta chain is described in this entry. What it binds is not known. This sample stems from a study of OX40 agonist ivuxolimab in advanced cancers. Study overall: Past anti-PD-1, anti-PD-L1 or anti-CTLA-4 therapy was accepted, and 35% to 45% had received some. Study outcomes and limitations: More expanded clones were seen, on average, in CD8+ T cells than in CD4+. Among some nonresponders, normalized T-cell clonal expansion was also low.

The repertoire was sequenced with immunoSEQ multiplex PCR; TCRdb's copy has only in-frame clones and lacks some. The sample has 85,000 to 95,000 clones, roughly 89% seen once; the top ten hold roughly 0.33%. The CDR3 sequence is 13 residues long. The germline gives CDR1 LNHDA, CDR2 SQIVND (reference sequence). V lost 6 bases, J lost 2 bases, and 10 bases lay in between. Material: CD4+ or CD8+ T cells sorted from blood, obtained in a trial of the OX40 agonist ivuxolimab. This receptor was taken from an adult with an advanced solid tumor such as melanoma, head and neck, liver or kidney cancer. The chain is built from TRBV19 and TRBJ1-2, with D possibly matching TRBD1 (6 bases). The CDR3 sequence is CASSRTVNYGYTF. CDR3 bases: TGTGCCAGTAGCCGGACAGTAAACTATGGCTACACCTTC.